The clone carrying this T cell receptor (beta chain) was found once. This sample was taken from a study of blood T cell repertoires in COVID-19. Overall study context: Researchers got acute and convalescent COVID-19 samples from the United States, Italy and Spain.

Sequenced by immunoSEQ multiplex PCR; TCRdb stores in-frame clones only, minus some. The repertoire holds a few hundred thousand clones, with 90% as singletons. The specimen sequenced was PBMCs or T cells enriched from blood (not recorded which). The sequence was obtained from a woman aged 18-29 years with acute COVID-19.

The chain's CDR3 is CASGPGQGNEQYF. CDR3 DNA: TGTGCCAGCGGACCGGGACAGGGTAACGAGCAGTACTTC. The rearrangement joins TRBV6-5 to TRBJ2-7, with 9 positions matching TRBD1. Germline V lookup: CDR1 MNHEY, CDR2 SVGAGI. This CDR3 contains 13 residues. J was trimmed by 5 bases and V by 8 bases; bases with no gene match: 7.